These T cell receptor beta chains were read from a single sample in a study of control samples from healthy donors and cancer patients. TCRdb keeps only in-frame clones here, not all; method: immunoSEQ multiplex PCR. The sample lists 150,000 to 200,000 clones; about 94% were seen once. The sample was blood. The receptors stem from a middle-aged woman in good health. Both conserved end residues are part of each CDR3. The D gene is left open where the match is weak. Size is stated for part of the rows, as once, few or many counts, or as a class when the clone is expanded.

j_gene: TRBJ2-7
abundance: NA
d_gene: NA
v_gene: TRBV28
CDR3nt: TGTGCCAGCATGAGCGGAAGTTCCCTATCCTACGAGCAGTACTTC
CDR3aa: CASMSGSSLSYEQYF

j_gene: TRBJ1-3
abundance: NA
d_gene: NA
v_gene: TRBV5-6
CDR3nt: TGTGCCAGCAGCGACGGGAGGGGGTTGACTGATGGAAACACCATATATTTT
CDR3aa: CASSDGRGLTDGNTIYF

j_gene: TRBJ1-1
abundance: NA
d_gene: NA
v_gene: TRBV5-6
CDR3nt: TGTGCCAGCAGGCCATTAGATCAGGGGAGCACTGAAGCTTTCTTT
CDR3aa: CASRPLDQGSTEAFF

j_gene: TRBJ2-2
abundance: NA
d_gene: NA
v_gene: TRBV18
CDR3nt: TGTGCCAGCTCACCAGATGGTAGTACCGGGGAGCTGTTTTTT
CDR3aa: CASSPDGSTGELFF

j_gene: TRBJ1-4
abundance: NA
d_gene: TRBD1
v_gene: TRBV19
CDR3nt: TGTGCCAGTAGTCTGGGGACAGGGTTTAATGAAAAACTGTTTTTT
CDR3aa: CASSLGTGFNEKLFF

j_gene: TRBJ2-1
abundance: once
d_gene: NA
v_gene: TRBV7-9
CDR3nt: TGTGCCAGCAGCTTATTTAGCCAACCTACCCCGGGGCAGTTCTTC
CDR3aa: CASSLFSQPTPGQFF

j_gene: TRBJ2-1
abundance: NA
d_gene: NA
v_gene: TRBV9
CDR3nt: TGTGCCAGCAGCAAGGGTCAAGCATACAATGAGCAGTTCTTC
CDR3aa: CASSKGQAYNEQFF

j_gene: TRBJ1-4
abundance: NA
d_gene: TRBD1
v_gene: TRBV9
CDR3nt: TGTGCCAGCAGCGGAGGGGGGACAGGGGCTGAAAAACTGTTTTTT
CDR3aa: CASSGGGTGAEKLFF

j_gene: TRBJ2-3
abundance: NA
d_gene: NA
v_gene: TRBV5-8
CDR3nt: TGTGCCAGCAGCTTGGGACAGATTAGCACAGATACGCAGTATTTT
CDR3aa: CASSLGQISTDTQYF

j_gene: TRBJ2-7
abundance: NA
d_gene: TRBD2
v_gene: TRBV4-3
CDR3nt: TGCGCCAGCAGCCAAGATCACGGGGGGGCTGGAAGGACCGAGCAGTACTTC
CDR3aa: CASSQDHGGAGRTEQYF

j_gene: TRBJ2-1
abundance: NA
d_gene: NA
v_gene: TRBV4-2
CDR3nt: TGTGCCAGCAGCCCTTTGTCTCTAGGGTACAATGAGCAGTTCTTC
CDR3aa: CASSPLSLGYNEQFF

j_gene: TRBJ1-5
abundance: NA
d_gene: NA
v_gene: TRBV7-9
CDR3nt: TGTGCCAGCAGCCCAACGGGGCAGGTCAATCAGCCCCAGCATTTT
CDR3aa: CASSPTGQVNQPQHF

j_gene: TRBJ1-6
abundance: NA
d_gene: TRBD1
v_gene: TRBV11-2
CDR3nt: TGTGCCAGCAGCTGGGGGGACAGGAATTCACCCCTCCACTTT
CDR3aa: CASSWGDRNSPLHF

j_gene: TRBJ2-7
abundance: NA
d_gene: NA
v_gene: TRBV18
CDR3nt: TGTGCCAGCTCACCACCGAACAGGCCCTCTTGGTACGAGCAGTACTTC
CDR3aa: CASSPPNRPSWYEQYF

j_gene: TRBJ2-3
abundance: NA
d_gene: TRBD2
v_gene: TRBV6-5
CDR3nt: TGTGCCAGCATCGGGGGGAGGATACGCGATACGCAGTATTTT
CDR3aa: CASIGGRIRDTQYF

j_gene: TRBJ2-2
abundance: NA
d_gene: TRBD2
v_gene: TRBV6-5
CDR3nt: TGTGCCAGCAGTTGGACTAGCGGGGGGGCGGGGGAGCTGTTTTTT
CDR3aa: CASSWTSGGAGELFF

j_gene: TRBJ2-7
abundance: NA
d_gene: NA
v_gene: TRBV10-3
CDR3nt: TGTGCCATCAGTGAGTCGGTACAGTACGAGCAGTACTTC
CDR3aa: CAISESVQYEQYF

j_gene: TRBJ2-7
abundance: NA
d_gene: TRBD1
v_gene: TRBV12-3/TRBV12-4
CDR3nt: TGTGCCAGCAGTCCGGGACAGCCCTACGAGCAGTACTTC
CDR3aa: CASSPGQPYEQYF

j_gene: TRBJ1-5
abundance: NA
d_gene: NA
v_gene: TRBV6-5
CDR3nt: TGTGCCAGCAGTCGCCTTCCGGGGGATCGGCCCCAGCATTTT
CDR3aa: CASSRLPGDRPQHF

j_gene: TRBJ2-5
abundance: NA
d_gene: NA
v_gene: TRBV6-5
CDR3nt: TGTGCCAGCAGTCGGGCCCCTCTAGCAGAGACCCAGTACTTC
CDR3aa: CASSRAPLAETQYF

j_gene: TRBJ1-2
abundance: NA
d_gene: NA
v_gene: TRBV27
CDR3nt: TGTGCCAGCAGTTTCCAAGGGGTTAACTATGGCTACACCTTC
CDR3aa: CASSFQGVNYGYTF

j_gene: TRBJ2-1
abundance: NA
d_gene: NA
v_gene: TRBV5-1
CDR3nt: TGCGCCAGCAGCATTGAACAGTACAATGAGCAGTTCTTC
CDR3aa: CASSIEQYNEQFF

j_gene: TRBJ2-7
abundance: NA
d_gene: NA
v_gene: TRBV11-2
CDR3nt: TGTGCCAGCAGCCTCCCCGTGACCGCAACAACCTCCTACGAGCAGTACTTC
CDR3aa: CASSLPVTATTSYEQYF

j_gene: TRBJ1-5
abundance: NA
d_gene: NA
v_gene: TRBV25-1
CDR3nt: TGTGCCAGCAGCCCCGTGGGGGGTAATCATCAGCCCCAGCATTTT
CDR3aa: CASSPVGGNHQPQHF

j_gene: TRBJ2-3
abundance: NA
d_gene: NA
v_gene: TRBV18
CDR3nt: TGTGCCAGCTCACCGGCTACGGCAGATACGCAGTATTTT
CDR3aa: CASSPATADTQYF

j_gene: TRBJ1-3
abundance: NA
d_gene: NA
v_gene: TRBV5-6
CDR3nt: TGTGCCAGCAGCTTGGAGTGGGGGCCAGGTAGCTCTGGAAACACCATATATTTT
CDR3aa: CASSLEWGPGSSGNTIYF

j_gene: TRBJ1-2
abundance: NA
d_gene: NA
v_gene: TRBV5-6
CDR3nt: TGTGCCAGCTTAATCGGATCCGGCTATGGCTACACCTTC
CDR3aa: CASLIGSGYGYTF

j_gene: TRBJ2-3
abundance: NA
d_gene: TRBD2
v_gene: TRBV4-3
CDR3nt: TGCGCCAGCAGCCAAGAGGGGGCCGGGGGGGCGATGACAGATACGCAGTATTTT
CDR3aa: CASSQEGAGGAMTDTQYF

j_gene: TRBJ2-3
abundance: NA
d_gene: NA
v_gene: TRBV7-9
CDR3nt: TGTGCCAGCAGCTTAGTACAGCCCGGAGATACGCAGTATTTT
CDR3aa: CASSLVQPGDTQYF

j_gene: TRBJ1-1
abundance: once
d_gene: TRBD1
v_gene: TRBV18
CDR3nt: TGTGCCAGCTCACCACCCATGGGACAGGGCCTGAGGGCTTTCTTT
CDR3aa: CASSPPMGQGLRAFF

j_gene: TRBJ1-2
abundance: once
d_gene: NA
v_gene: TRBV3-1/TRBV3-2
CDR3nt: TGTGCCAGCGGGTCCTCCTATGGCTACACCTTC
CDR3aa: CASGSSYGYTF

j_gene: TRBJ1-1
abundance: few
d_gene: NA
v_gene: TRBV6-2/TRBV6-3
CDR3nt: TGTGCCAGCAGTCCCCATATGGCACTGAACACTGAAGCTTTCTTT
CDR3aa: CASSPHMALNTEAFF

j_gene: TRBJ2-3
abundance: NA
d_gene: NA
v_gene: TRBV9
CDR3nt: TGTGCCAGCAGCGTAGCCGGGGACAGCACAGATACGCAGTATTTT
CDR3aa: CASSVAGDSTDTQYF

j_gene: TRBJ2-1
abundance: NA
d_gene: NA
v_gene: TRBV6-1
CDR3nt: TGTGCCAGCAGTCGTAGCGGAACTTCCTACAATGAGCAGTTCTTC
CDR3aa: CASSRSGTSYNEQFF

j_gene: TRBJ1-1
abundance: NA
d_gene: NA
v_gene: TRBV19
CDR3nt: TGTGCCAGTAGTCTTGACACTGAAGCTTTCTTT
CDR3aa: CASSLDTEAFF

j_gene: TRBJ1-4
abundance: few
d_gene: TRBD1
v_gene: TRBV9
CDR3nt: TGTGCCAGCAGCGTAGGACAGGGGGAGGTTGAAAAACTGTTTTTT
CDR3aa: CASSVGQGEVEKLFF

j_gene: TRBJ2-1
abundance: NA
d_gene: TRBD2
v_gene: TRBV5-1
CDR3nt: TGCGCCAGCAGCCAAGGACTAGCGGGGGGCCGCTCCTACAATGAGCAGTTCTTC
CDR3aa: CASSQGLAGGRSYNEQFF

j_gene: TRBJ1-5
abundance: once
d_gene: NA
v_gene: TRBV18
CDR3nt: TGTGCCAGCTCACCCGACACAGGTAGCAATCAGCCCCAGCATTTT
CDR3aa: CASSPDTGSNQPQHF

j_gene: TRBJ2-2
abundance: NA
d_gene: NA
v_gene: TRBV6-5
CDR3nt: TGTGCCAGCAGTCCCCCGGGACTGAGGGCCGGGGAGCTGTTTTTT
CDR3aa: CASSPPGLRAGELFF

j_gene: TRBJ1-1
abundance: NA
d_gene: NA
v_gene: TRBV25-1
CDR3nt: TGTGCCAGCAGTGTTACCGGGAGGACAGCTTTCTTT
CDR3aa: CASSVTGRTAFF

j_gene: TRBJ1-1
abundance: once
d_gene: TRBD1
v_gene: TRBV3-1/TRBV3-2
CDR3nt: TGTGCCAGCAGCCAAGATTCCGGGACAGTTAACACTGAAGCTTTCTTT
CDR3aa: CASSQDSGTVNTEAFF

j_gene: TRBJ1-5
abundance: NA
d_gene: NA
v_gene: TRBV6-2/TRBV6-3
CDR3nt: TGTGCCAGCAGTTACCTCGCCGACCGGGGGCCCCAGCATTTT
CDR3aa: CASSYLADRGPQHF

j_gene: TRBJ2-5
abundance: NA
d_gene: TRBD1
v_gene: TRBV12-5
CDR3nt: TGTGCTAGTGGTTTACAAAGGACAGGGCAAGAGACCCAGTACTTC
CDR3aa: CASGLQRTGQETQYF

j_gene: TRBJ1-2
abundance: NA
d_gene: NA
v_gene: TRBV20-1
CDR3nt: TGCAGTGCCCAGACTGCCTGGGGCTACACCTTC
CDR3aa: CSAQTAWGYTF

j_gene: TRBJ2-3
abundance: once
d_gene: NA
v_gene: TRBV3-1/TRBV3-2
CDR3nt: TGTGCCAGCAGCCAAGTTGTAGATACGCAGTATTTT
CDR3aa: CASSQVVDTQYF

j_gene: TRBJ1-6
abundance: NA
d_gene: NA
v_gene: TRBV15
CDR3nt: TGTGCCACCAGCAGAGTGAGACGTTCACCCCTCCACTTT
CDR3aa: CATSRVRRSPLHF

j_gene: TRBJ1-1
abundance: NA
d_gene: NA
v_gene: TRBV11-2
CDR3nt: TGTGCCAGCAGCTATCAGGACAGATCTAGAGCTTTCTTT
CDR3aa: CASSYQDRSRAFF

j_gene: TRBJ1-1
abundance: once
d_gene: TRBD1
v_gene: TRBV12-3/TRBV12-4
CDR3nt: TGTGCCAGTACACCGGGACAGTATGAAGCTTTCTTT
CDR3aa: CASTPGQYEAFF

j_gene: TRBJ1-1
abundance: NA
d_gene: NA
v_gene: TRBV15
CDR3nt: TGTGCCACCAGCAGAGATACAGGGCCCCCCATGAACACTGAAGCTTTCTTT
CDR3aa: CATSRDTGPPMNTEAFF

j_gene: TRBJ1-1
abundance: NA
d_gene: NA
v_gene: TRBV5-4
CDR3nt: TGTGCCAGCAGCCCGAGGGGGTGGGGGGACACTGAAGCTTTCTTT
CDR3aa: CASSPRGWGDTEAFF

j_gene: TRBJ1-5
abundance: NA
d_gene: NA
v_gene: TRBV10-3
CDR3nt: TGTGCCAGCCAAACAGGGAGCGAGCAGCCCCAGCATTTT
CDR3aa: CASQTGSEQPQHF

j_gene: TRBJ2-5
abundance: NA
d_gene: NA
v_gene: TRBV6-1
CDR3nt: TGTGCCAGCAGTGATTATGGCTTTAAGTACTTC
CDR3aa: CASSDYGFKYF

j_gene: TRBJ2-5
abundance: NA
d_gene: NA
v_gene: TRBV6-1
CDR3nt: TGTGCCAGCAGTGAACTCCACGGGCAAGGGGGGACCCAGTACTTC
CDR3aa: CASSELHGQGGTQYF

j_gene: TRBJ1-4
abundance: NA
d_gene: NA
v_gene: TRBV2
CDR3nt: TGTGCCAGCAGTAAGCTTACAGGATATCAAGAAAAACTGTTTTTT
CDR3aa: CASSKLTGYQEKLFF

j_gene: TRBJ1-2
abundance: NA
d_gene: NA
v_gene: TRBV5-6
CDR3nt: TGTGCCAGCAGCTTAGTGGGATATGGCTATGGCTACACCTTC
CDR3aa: CASSLVGYGYGYTF

j_gene: TRBJ1-1
abundance: NA
d_gene: NA
v_gene: TRBV11-2
CDR3nt: TGTGCCAGCAGCTTAGACCCCCTTACAGCTTTCTTT
CDR3aa: CASSLDPLTAFF

j_gene: TRBJ1-5
abundance: NA
d_gene: TRBD1
v_gene: TRBV28
CDR3nt: TGTGCCGGCAAACCGGGACAGGGGAGTCAGCCCCAGCATTTT
CDR3aa: CAGKPGQGSQPQHF

j_gene: TRBJ1-1
abundance: NA
d_gene: NA
v_gene: TRBV5-1
CDR3nt: TGCGCCAGCAGCTTGGACCAGGTCGGTGAAGCTTTCTTT
CDR3aa: CASSLDQVGEAFF

j_gene: TRBJ2-7
abundance: NA
d_gene: NA
v_gene: TRBV7-2
CDR3nt: TGTGCCAGCAGCTTACCGCGCCCCCTCGAGCAGTACTTC
CDR3aa: CASSLPRPLEQYF

j_gene: TRBJ1-1
abundance: NA
d_gene: NA
v_gene: TRBV6-6
CDR3nt: TGTGCCAGCCGTAAGAGGGACACTGAAGCTTTCTTT
CDR3aa: CASRKRDTEAFF